This T cell receptor beta chain was sequenced for a study of cytomegalovirus exposure and HLA in healthy donors. A note on this clone: Antigen: not known.

General study findings and limits: A few CMV-associated chains proved CMV antigen-specific in vitro. Clusters of TCRs from the first cohort tended to co-occur in the roughly 120 validation repertoires (as a later analysis found). 150 to 200 TCR beta chains were listed as cytomegalovirus-associated.

Repertoires were generated with immunoSEQ multiplex PCR, while TCRdb's copy carries only in-frame clones and drops some. The repertoire holds about 140,000 clones, with around 85% as singletons. Germline V gives CDR1 SGHRS, CDR2 YFSETQ. V was clipped by 3 bases and J by 7 bases, with 14 bases between them. The CDR3 sequence is 13 residues long. The rearrangement uses TRBV5-1 and TRBJ2-7; a possible D gene is TRBD1 (7 bases). The source of this sequence is a young man in good health and CMV-seronegative. The sample was PBMCs. CDR3 in amino acids: CASSSEGAREQYF. In DNA form, the CDR3 reads TGCGCCAGCAGCTCGGAGGGGGCGCGGGAGCAGTACTTC.